This T cell receptor beta chain was profiled in a study of control samples from healthy donors and cancer patients. This clone is a singleton in its sample. Profiled with immunoSEQ multiplex PCR; TCRdb holds only in-frame clones, not every one. The sample comprises tens of thousands of clones, 89% of which are singletons, and 9.5% rests with the top ten. Trimming took 6 bases from V and 6 from J; bases not matched to a gene: 12. This CDR3 comprises 17 residues. The germline V gene has CDR1 MGHRA and CDR2 YSYEKL. This clonotype was sampled from a woman in her 50s with colorectal cancer. The sample consisted of PBMCs. The genes are TRBV4-1 and TRBJ2-3, with 13 bases lining up with TRBD2. The chain's CDR3 is CASRPGPLAGGLDTQYF. The CDR3 coding sequence is TGCGCCAGCAGGCCAGGGCCACTAGCGGGGGGGCTGGATACGCAGTATTTT.